These T cell receptor beta chains were read from a single sample in a study of CD8 T cells in ankylosing spondylitis. TCRdb used MiXCR to reprocess the 5' RACE reads, holding one entry per CDR3 protein. The sample records fewer than 130,000 distinct CDR3 sequences, less than 25% being singletons. The source material was synovial fluid, either unsorted or a sorted T cell fraction (not recorded which). These receptors were obtained from a male donor with ankylosing spondylitis. CDR3s include the opening cysteine and the closing phenylalanine or tryptophan. The D gene is left open where the match is weak. The size field is filled for only some rows; it gives once, few, many or a size class.

TRBD1	few	TRBJ1-2	TRBV6-1	CASSEAGQAWYGYTF	TGTGCCAGCAGTGAAGCGGGACAGGCTTGGTATGGCTACACCTTC
NA	NA	TRBJ1-5	TRBV5-5	CASSLGTDQPQHF	TGTGCCAGCAGCTTGGGGACAGATCAGCCCCAGCATTTT
NA	NA	TRBJ1-2	TRBV10-3	CAISEYAITTTQGYGYTF	TGTGCCATCAGTGAGTATGCCATTACGACGACGCAGGGCTATGGCTACACCTTC
TRBD2	NA	TRBJ2-5	TRBV7-2	CASSLFASGIQETQYF	TGTGCCAGCAGCTTATTCGCTAGCGGGATCCAAGAGACCCAGTACTTC
NA	NA	TRBJ2-7	TRBV2	CASSEIGRSAQYF	TGTGCCAGCAGTGAGATCGGGCGATCCGCGCAGTACTTC
NA	few	TRBJ1-5	TRBV13	CASSFFRVSNQPQHF	TGTGCCAGCAGCTTTTTCAGGGTTAGCAATCAGCCCCAGCATTTT
TRBD1	NA	TRBJ1-2	TRBV5-1	CASSFAGQVTGGYTF	TGCGCCAGCAGCTTCGCGGGACAGGTAACCGGGGGCTACACCTTC
TRBD1	few	TRBJ2-1	TRBV29-1	CSDRDRDNEQFF	TGCAGCGACCGGGACAGGGACAATGAGCAGTTCTTC
TRBD2	few	TRBJ2-1	TRBV30	CAWAGDEGFEQFF	TGTGCCTGGGCGGGAGACGAGGGGTTTGAGCAGTTCTTC
TRBD1	few	TRBJ1-5	TRBV12-3/TRBV12-4	CASSSAQGGWQPQHF	TGTGCCAGCAGTTCCGCTCAGGGGGGGTGGCAGCCCCAGCATTTT
TRBD1	few	TRBJ1-1	TRBV9	CASIPTGDVNTEAFF	TGTGCCAGCATACCTACAGGGGACGTGAACACTGAAGCTTTCTTT
TRBD2	NA	TRBJ2-1	TRBV4-2	CASSQGSALAVLNEQFF	TGTGCCAGCAGCCAAGGGTCCGCTCTAGCGGTGCTTAATGAGCAGTTCTTC
TRBD2	many	TRBJ2-1	TRBV14	CASSQDRGREDPYNEQFF	TGTGCCAGCAGCCAAGATCGGGGGCGGGAGGACCCCTACAATGAGCAGTTCTTC
NA	few	TRBJ2-2	TRBV12-3/TRBV12-4	CASSLSVHANTGELFF	TGTGCCAGCAGTTTATCTGTCCATGCGAACACCGGGGAGCTGTTTTTT
NA	NA	TRBJ2-2	TRBV3-1	CASSPSLANTGELFF	TGTGCCAGCAGCCCTTCTTTGGCGAACACCGGGGAGCTGTTTTTT
NA	few	TRBJ2-7	TRBV7-2	CASSLAVIKSYEQYF	TGTGCCAGCAGCTTAGCGGTGATAAAGTCCTACGAGCAGTACTTC
TRBD1	few	TRBJ1-4	TRBV7-9	CASRRQGADEKLFF	TGTGCCAGCAGGCGACAGGGGGCGGATGAAAAACTGTTTTTT
TRBD2	NA	TRBJ2-1	TRBV2	CASTPWLGAGGYEQFF	TGTGCCAGCACCCCCTGGCTAGGAGCGGGAGGTTATGAGCAGTTCTTC
NA	NA	TRBJ2-6	TRBV29-1	CSVSGANVLTF	TGCAGCGTTTCTGGGGCCAACGTCCTGACTTTC
TRBD1	few	TRBJ2-1	TRBV24-1	CATSDPDRDRAWEQFF	TGTGCCACCAGTGACCCCGACAGGGATAGGGCTTGGGAGCAGTTCTTC
TRBD2	NA	TRBJ2-7	TRBV3-1	CASSTRGGDLYEQYF	TGTGCCAGCAGCACGCGCGGGGGGGATCTTTACGAGCAGTACTTC
NA	NA	TRBJ1-1	TRBV7-9	CASSLTGNLNTEAFF	TGTGCCAGCAGCCTGACAGGAAACTTGAACACTGAAGCTTTCTTT
NA	NA	TRBJ1-1	TRBV6-1	CASSPPTGGAGTEAFF	TGTGCCAGCAGTCCCCCTACGGGGGGCGCGGGCACTGAAGCTTTCTTT
TRBD2	NA	TRBJ2-7	TRBV3-1	CASSQGLGLLYEQYF	TGTGCCAGCAGCCAAGGCCTGGGACTACTTTACGAGCAGTACTTC
TRBD2	NA	TRBJ2-1	TRBV5-1	CASSFQTSGSNEQFF	TGCGCCAGCAGCTTCCAGACTAGCGGGAGTAACGAGCAGTTCTTC
NA	few	TRBJ1-2	TRBV2	CASSEAVDYGYTF	TGTGCCAGCAGTGAGGCGGTGGACTATGGCTACACCTTC
TRBD2	few	TRBJ2-1	TRBV4-2	CASSKDPGLAFHEQFF	TGTGCCAGCAGCAAAGACCCGGGACTAGCTTTTCATGAGCAGTTCTTC
TRBD2	NA	TRBJ2-3	TRBV5-1	CASSFRTSGHTDTQYF	TGCGCCAGCAGCTTCCGGACTAGCGGGCACACAGATACGCAGTATTTT
NA	NA	TRBJ2-6	TRBV9	CASSVGGTAGGANVLTF	TGTGCCAGCAGCGTAGGGGGCACGGCGGGAGGGGCCAACGTCCTGACTTTC
NA	few	TRBJ2-1	TRBV7-8	CASSLELTGNEQFF	TGTGCCAGCAGCTTAGAACTGACCGGGAATGAGCAGTTCTTC
NA	NA	TRBJ1-1	TRBV6-4	CASRRGAEAFF	TGTGCCAGCAGACGGGGGGCTGAAGCTTTCTTT
NA	many	TRBJ2-1	TRBV28	CASSLPSQGRPYNEQFF	TGTGCCAGCAGTTTACCCTCCCAGGGGCGTCCCTACAATGAGCAGTTCTTC
NA	few	TRBJ2-1	TRBV19	CASSITTESHNEQFF	TGTGCCAGTAGTATAACGACTGAATCTCACAATGAGCAGTTCTTC
NA	NA	TRBJ1-1	TRBV7-9	CASNSGETEAFF	TGTGCCAGCAACTCAGGGGAAACTGAAGCTTTCTTT
TRBD2	NA	TRBJ2-1	TRBV7-2	CASSSSGRSDEQFF	TGTGCCAGCAGCTCTAGCGGGAGGAGCGATGAGCAGTTCTTC
NA	NA	TRBJ1-2	TRBV6-2/TRBV6-3	CASIKDSTNYGYTF	TGTGCCAGCATCAAGGACAGCACTAACTATGGCTACACCTTC
NA	NA	TRBJ2-1	TRBV15	CATSREMFGENEQFF	TGTGCCACCAGCAGAGAGATGTTTGGAGAGAATGAGCAGTTCTTC
TRBD2	few	TRBJ2-1	TRBV18	CASSPPAGRDNEQFF	TGTGCCAGCTCACCACCCGCCGGGAGGGACAATGAGCAGTTCTTC
NA	NA	TRBJ1-1	TRBV10-1	CASSESDSLNTEAFF	TGCGCCAGCAGTGAGTCTGACAGCTTGAACACTGAAGCTTTCTTT
NA	many	TRBJ1-1	TRBV18	CASSRGNTEAFF	TGTGCCAGCTCACGGGGTAACACTGAAGCTTTCTTT
NA	many	TRBJ2-1	TRBV9	CASSVGQGEQFF	TGTGCCAGCAGCGTAGGGCAAGGTGAGCAGTTCTTC
NA	NA	TRBJ2-2	TRBV5-6	CASSPGPGTLNTGELFF	TGTGCCAGCAGCCCCGGCCCCGGGACCCTGAACACCGGGGAGCTGTTTTTT
NA	NA	TRBJ2-1	TRBV12-3/TRBV12-4	CASTPGDYNEQFF	TGTGCCAGCACCCCGGGGGACTACAATGAGCAGTTCTTC
TRBD2	few	TRBJ2-3	TRBV27	CASSAPRRGGADTQYF	TGTGCCAGCAGTGCCCCGCGGAGGGGAGGGGCAGATACGCAGTATTTT
NA	few	TRBJ2-3	TRBV20-1	CSAPKQATDTQYF	TGCAGTGCACCGAAGCAGGCCACAGATACGCAGTATTTT
TRBD2	many	TRBJ2-7	TRBV20-1	CSVSLAGGSYEQYF	TGCAGTGTCTCACTAGCGGGAGGGTCCTACGAGCAGTACTTC
NA	few	TRBJ2-2	TRBV2	CASSVAGELFF	TGTGCCAGCAGTGTCGCCGGGGAGCTGTTTTTT
NA	many	TRBJ2-1	TRBV4-1	CASSQASGAYENEQFF	TGCGCCAGCAGCCAAGCTTCGGGAGCCTACGAAAACGAGCAGTTCTTC
TRBD1	NA	TRBJ1-2	TRBV20-1	CSGRGHTNYGYTF	TGCAGCGGTAGGGGGCATACTAACTATGGCTACACCTTC
NA	few	TRBJ2-3	TRBV10-2	CASQGGMSTDTQYF	TGCGCCAGCCAGGGCGGGATGAGCACAGATACGCAGTATTTT
TRBD2	few	TRBJ2-5	TRBV15	CATSTWTSGRTSETQYF	TGTGCCACCAGCACATGGACTAGCGGGAGGACCTCAGAGACCCAGTACTTC
NA	few	TRBJ1-1	TRBV29-1	CSVEDKRRNTEAFF	TGCAGCGTTGAAGATAAACGCAGGAACACTGAAGCTTTCTTT
TRBD1	NA	TRBJ1-5	TRBV19	CASSTPGQGSNQPQHF	TGTGCCAGTAGTACCCCCGGACAGGGAAGCAATCAGCCCCAGCATTTT
NA	few	TRBJ1-1	TRBV2	CASSENRDMNTEAFF	TGTGCCAGCAGTGAAAACAGGGACATGAACACTGAAGCTTTCTTT
NA	NA	TRBJ2-3	TRBV10-3	CAISEPFPGGTQYF	TGTGCCATCAGTGAACCTTTCCCCGGAGGGACGCAGTATTTT